Listed below are T cell receptor beta chains from one sample, sequenced in a study of T cell repertoires in cytomegalovirus infection. The antigens these receptors bind are not known. TCRdb processed the reads anew with MiXCR; each CDR3 protein has one entry. The data show approximately 770,000 distinct CDR3 sequences, with about 28% seen just once and roughly 14% held by the top ten. The sample consisted of cultured CD8+ T cells from PBMCs, taken from culture after CMV antigen stimulation. These receptors were obtained from a human donor in good health (CMV status not recorded). Some clones in this sample may be carry-over from other donors' samples. The conserved cysteine and the conserved F or W are not part of the CDR3 here. D genes are given only for firm matches.

v_gene	j_gene	d_gene	CDR3aa
TRBV5-4	TRBJ1-3	NA	ASKVGGGNTIY
TRBV6-1	TRBJ2-7	TRBD1	ASSPKTGGKLYEQY
TRBV19	TRBJ1-2	NA	ASSVRRQHYGYT
TRBV11-3	TRBJ1-5	NA	AAAGIQPQH
TRBV6-5	TRBJ2-7	NA	ASSYITADEQY
TRBV12-3/TRBV12-4	TRBJ2-7	TRBD1	ASSFLQGPDYEQY
TRBV11-1	TRBJ1-6	NA	ASSISGARANSPLH
TRBV6-6	TRBJ2-1	TRBD2	ASSYLGSGGPSNEQF
TRBV2	TRBJ1-2	TRBD1	ASRAGTALNYGYT
TRBV9	TRBJ2-7	TRBD2	ASSPGLVAYEQY
TRBV20-1	TRBJ1-1	TRBD1	SALDPSGGTEAF
TRBV5-6	TRBJ2-3	TRBD1	ASSLEGGSLRDTQY
TRBV10-3	TRBJ2-3	NA	AILTEDTDTQY
TRBV11-2	TRBJ2-2	TRBD1	ASSQGRWDREFSNTGELF
TRBV4-1	TRBJ2-3	NA	ASSVWSGTDTQY
TRBV24-1	TRBJ2-4	NA	ATSDPRDQLAKNIQY
TRBV7-9	TRBJ2-6	NA	ASTQRAGANVLT
TRBV7-9	TRBJ1-4	TRBD1	ASSKHRGNTNEKLF
TRBV5-4	TRBJ2-2	NA	ASSLGLVDPTGELF
TRBV2	TRBJ2-1	NA	ASSEPSVGSYNEQF
TRBV7-4	TRBJ1-1	NA	ASSSLRGGNTEAF
TRBV29-1	TRBJ2-5	NA	SVPGTAMAQY
TRBV7-9	TRBJ2-5	NA	ASSHREGQETQY
TRBV4-1	TRBJ2-2	NA	ASSSRWGTGELF
TRBV7-9	TRBJ2-6	NA	ASSKGAVRGANVLT
TRBV7-8	TRBJ1-2	TRBD1	ASSTPVGQGNYGYT
TRBV11-2	TRBJ1-1	NA	ASSTSVNTEAF
TRBV6-6	TRBJ1-6	NA	ASSPGRAVWALH
TRBV6-8	TRBJ1-4	TRBD1	ASSSDREGEKLF
TRBV20-1	TRBJ2-3	NA	SAVLAATDTQY
TRBV3-1	TRBJ2-5	TRBD1	ASSGTGRVQETQY
TRBV19	TRBJ2-3	TRBD2	ASSRSLLAGPPDTQY
TRBV6-1	TRBJ2-2	NA	ASSEWWGHTGELF
TRBV27	TRBJ1-6	NA	ASSPGFESPLH
TRBV6-6	TRBJ2-2	TRBD2	ASSYYPGGLAGGPGELF
TRBV11-3	TRBJ1-1	NA	ASSLGGQASNTEAF
TRBV6-1	TRBJ2-1	NA	ASSVGDIEQF
TRBV12-3/TRBV12-4	TRBJ2-1	NA	ASSTGGPHNEQF
TRBV12-3/TRBV12-4	TRBJ1-1	NA	ASRGLEAF